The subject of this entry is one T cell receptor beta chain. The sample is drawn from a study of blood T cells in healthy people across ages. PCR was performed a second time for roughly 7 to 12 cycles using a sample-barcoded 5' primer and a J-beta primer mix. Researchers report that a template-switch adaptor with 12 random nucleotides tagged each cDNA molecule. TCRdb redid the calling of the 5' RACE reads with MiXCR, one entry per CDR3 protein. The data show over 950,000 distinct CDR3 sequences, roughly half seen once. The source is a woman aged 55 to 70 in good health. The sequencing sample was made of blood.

The CDR3 loop is CASSRSQGPNEQFF. For the CDR3, the DNA is TGTGCCAGCAGTAGATCACAGGGGCCCAATGAGCAGTTCTTC. This sequence joins TRBV28 and TRBJ2-1, with 7 bases lining up with TRBD1. Germline values: CDR1 MDHEN, CDR2 SYDVKM. CDR3 length: 14 amino acids. Losses at the gene ends were 5 bases for V and 6 bases for J; bases not matched to a gene: 7.